Listed below are T cell receptor delta chains from one sample, sequenced in a study of gamma-delta chains in newborns, infants, children. TCRdb applied CATT to the reads for clone calling. The sample consists of about 2,400 delta-chain clones, 8.5% to 10% of them appearing once. Sequenced input: blood. The receptors stem from a child who was a newborn, infant or young child, either healthy, febrile or measles-vaccinated (not recorded which). CDR3s include the opening cysteine and the closing phenylalanine or tryptophan. D genes are given only for firm matches. Size is stated for part of the rows, as once, few or many counts, or as a class when the clone is expanded.

size	D	V	J	CDR3	DNA
medium-sized	NA	TRDV2	TRDJ3	CACDKVLGSSWDTRQMFF	TGTGCCTGTGACAAAGTACTGGGTAGCTCCTGGGACACCCGACAGATGTTTTTC
NA	TRDD3	TRDV2	TRDJ3	CACAPLGGSWDTRQMFF	TGTGCCTGTGCTCCACTGGGGGGCTCCTGGGACACCCGACAGATGTTTTTC
large	TRDD3	TRDV2	TRDJ3	CACDTVTGGYAWDTRQMFF	TGTGCCTGTGACACCGTAACTGGGGGATACGCCTGGGACACCCGACAGATGTTTTTC
few	TRDD3	TRDV1	TRDJ1	CALGELLPPHWGILYTDKLIF	TGTGCTCTTGGGGAGCTACTTCCTCCCCACTGGGGGATCCTGTACACCGATAAACTCATCTTT
NA	TRDD3	TRDV3	TRDJ1	CASRGPIYWGIRIQYASVSDKLIF	TGTGCCTCCAGGGGTCCAATTTACTGGGGGATACGAATCCAGTATGCCTCCGTAAGCGATAAACTCATCTTT
medium-sized	NA	TRDV1	TRDJ1	CALGELCGGATDKLIF	TGTGCTCTTGGGGAACTGTGCGGGGGAGCAACAGATAAACTCATCTTT
few	TRDD3	TRDV1	TRDJ1	CALGEQEWPFFPGGIHPHTDKLIF	TGTGCTCTTGGGGAACAGGAATGGCCCTTCTTCCCGGGAGGGATACACCCGCACACCGATAAACTCATCTTT
large	NA	TRDV2	TRDJ1	CACDPSTLTDKLIF	TGTGCCTGTGACCCATCTACCCTCACCGATAAACTCATCTTT
few	TRDD3	TRDV2	TRDJ3	CATLGVSSWDTRQMFF	TGTGCCACACTGGGGGTGAGCTCCTGGGACACCCGACAGATGTTTTTC
few	TRDD3	TRDV2	TRDJ3	CATMTGGYPLSWDTRQMFF	TGTGCCACAATGACTGGGGGATACCCCCTCTCCTGGGACACCCGACAGATGTTTTTC
NA	NA	TRDV2	TRDJ3	CATVGFGVGSSWDTRQMFF	TGTGCCACCGTTGGGTTTGGCGTGGGATCCTCCTGGGACACCCGACAGATGTTTTTC
medium-sized	TRDD3	TRDV2	TRDJ3	CACDKVLGDPSSWDTRQMFF	TGTGCCTGTGACAAAGTACTGGGGGATCCAAGCTCCTGGGACACCCGACAGATGTTTTTC
NA	TRDD3	TRDV1	TRDJ1	CALGEYMRAPRTGGQVEKRLIF	TGTGCTCTTGGGGAATACATGAGGGCTCCCCGAACTGGGGGACAAGTGGAAAAAAGACTCATCTTT
medium-sized	TRDD3	TRDV1	TRDJ2	CALGGTFWGYGALTAQLFF	TGTGCTCTTGGGGGGACATTCTGGGGATACGGGGCTTTGACAGCACAACTCTTCTTT
medium-sized	TRDD3	TRDV2	TRDJ3	CACDFLGDTRPWDTRQMFF	TGTGCCTGTGACTTTCTGGGGGATACGCGCCCCTGGGACACCCGACAGATGTTTTTC
few	TRDD3	TRDV2	TRDJ3	CACDVLGESSWDTRQMFF	TGTGCCTGTGACGTACTGGGGGAGAGCTCCTGGGACACCCGACAGATGTTTTTC
few	NA	TRDV2	TRDJ3	CATVGSESWDTRQMFF	TGTGCCACCGTGGGATCCGAGTCCTGGGACACCCGACAAATGTTTTTC
medium-sized	NA	TRDV1	TRDJ1	CALGPPPSFPPTDKLIF	TGTGCTCTTGGGCCGCCGCCTTCTTTCCCTCCCACCGATAAACTCATCTTT
medium-sized	TRDD3	TRDV1	TRDJ1	CALAILGDLQLIF	TGTGCTCTTGCCATACTGGGGGATCTCCAACTCATCTTT
few	NA	TRDV1	TRDJ1	CALGPYRPTRFTLSDKLIF	TGTGCTCTTGGGCCCTATAGGCCTACTCGCTTTACCCTATCCGATAAACTCATCTTT
large	TRDD3	TRDV2	TRDJ1	CACDPGGHHTDKLIF	TGTGCCTGTGACCCTGGGGGCCATCACACCGATAAACTCATCTTT
medium-sized	TRDD3	TRDV2	TRDJ3	CACDILGDTRTWDTRQMFF	TGTGCCTGTGACATACTGGGGGATACACGCACCTGGGACACCCGACAGATGTTTTTC
large	NA	TRDV2	TRDJ3	CACDTVPSSSWDTRQMFF	TGTGCCTGTGACACCGTACCCTCGAGCTCCTGGGACACCCGACAGATGTTTTTC
NA	TRDD3	TRDV2	TRDJ3	CASLLGDTWDTRQMFF	TGTGCCTCCTTACTGGGGGATACCTGGGACACCCGACAGATGTTTTTC
NA	NA	TRDV1	TRDJ1	CALGGRIPRSTGDPHRSDKLIF	TGTGCTCTTGGGGGCCGCATTCCTAGGAGTACTGGGGATCCGCATAGGTCCGATAAACTCATCTTT
NA	NA	TRAV29/DV5	TRDJ1	CSAIAVGGHTDKLIF	TGTTCCGCCATCGCGGTGGGGGGACACACCGATAAACTCATCTTT
NA	TRDD3	TRDV1	TRDJ1	CALGELHPACHSLGDPPTDTDKLIF	TGTGCTCTTGGGGAACTTCACCCAGCCTGTCATTCACTGGGGGATCCGCCGACAGACACCGATAAACTCATCTTT
NA	TRDD3	TRDV2	TRDJ3	CATVLGDSWDTRQMFF	TGTGCCACAGTACTGGGGGACTCCTGGGACACCCGACAGATGTTTTTC
NA	TRDD3	TRDV2	TRDJ3	CATVGGYVDSWDTRQMFF	TGTGCCACCGTTGGGGGATATGTGGACTCCTGGGACACCCGACAGATGTTTTTC
NA	TRDD3	TRDV1	TRDJ3	CALAAVLPTGGSKSRSWDTRQMFF	TGTGCTCTTGCCGCAGTCCTTCCGACTGGGGGATCGAAGTCACGCTCCTGGGACACCCGACAGATGTTTTTC
medium-sized	TRDD2	TRDV1	TRDJ1	CALGERRSFLRARYTDKLIF	TGTGCTCTTGGGGAACGGAGGAGCTTCCTACGGGCGAGGTACACCGATAAACTCATCTTT
medium-sized	NA	TRDV2	TRDJ3	CACDTVPSGDISSWDTRQMFF	TGTGCCTGTGACACGGTCCCATCTGGGGACATAAGCTCCTGGGACACCCGACAGATGTTTTTC
few	NA	TRDV1	TRDJ1	CALGEVVPILPINTDKLIF	TGTGCTCTTGGGGAAGTCGTGCCGATACTCCCCATCAACACCGATAAACTCATCTTT
medium-sized	TRDD3	TRDV1	TRDJ1	CALGERRAWDTLYTDKLIF	TGTGCTCTTGGGGAACGAAGGGCGTGGGATACGCTTTACACCGATAAACTCATCTTT
NA	TRDD3	TRDV1	TRDJ2	CALGESGHVTFPPLYLGIRGPLTAQLFF	TGTGCTCTTGGGGAATCCGGGCACGTGACCTTCCCACCCCTGTACTTGGGGATACGGGGGCCTTTGACAGCACAACTCTTCTTT
large	TRDD3	TRDV2	TRDJ3	CACDILGDTRSSWDTRQMFF	TGTGCCTGTGACATACTGGGGGATACGCGGAGCTCCTGGGACACCCGACAGATGTTTTTC
NA	NA	TRDV2	TRDJ3	CACATINGYSRSSWDTRQMFF	TGTGCCTGTGCCACCATCAACGGTTACAGCCGAAGCTCCTGGGACACCCGACAGATGTTTTTC
large	TRDD3	TRDV2	TRDJ2	CACDNLGDVKAQLFF	TGTGCCTGTGACAATCTGGGGGATGTTAAAGCACAACTCTTCTTT
NA	NA	TRDV2	TRDJ3	CATVPVTRGSWDTRQMFF	NA
medium-sized	NA	TRDV1	TRDJ1	CALGESSYVRWGSYTDKLIF	TGTGCTCTTGGGGAAAGCTCCTACGTCCGATGGGGGTCATACACCGATAAACTCATCTTT
NA	TRDD3	TRDV1	TRDJ1	CALGVYYGGYGDTDKLIF	TGTGCTCTTGGGGTCTACTACGGTGGATACGGGGACACCGATAAACTCATCTTT
medium-sized	NA	TRDV1	TRDJ1	CALGGGSPDKLIF	TGTGCTCTTGGGGGGGGATCCCCCGATAAACTCATCTTT
large	TRDD3	TRDV2	TRDJ2	CACDVLGDTTLTAQLFF	TGTGCCTGTGACGTACTGGGGGATACAACCTTGACAGCACAACTCTTCTTT
large	TRDD3	TRDV2	TRDJ2	CACDLLGDTAQLFF	TGTGCCTGTGACCTACTGGGGGATACGGCACAACTCTTCTTT
NA	NA	TRAV29/DV5	TRDJ1	CSAINPTWGRYPDKLIF	TGTTCCGCCATCAATCCTACCTGGGGTAGGTACCCCGATAAACTCATCTTT
medium-sized	TRDD3	TRDV1	TRDJ1	CALGGHWGKNTDKLIF	TGTGCTCTTGGGGGCCACTGGGGTAAGAACACCGATAAACTCATCTTT
NA	TRDD3	TRDV2	TRDJ3	CATVSTGGYGLSSWDTRQMFF	TGTGCCACCGTGAGTACTGGGGGATACGGCCTAAGCTCCTGGGACACCCGACAGATGTTTTTC
NA	NA	TRDV2	TRDJ3	CATVTGGGIPWDTRQMFF	TGTGCCACCGTTACGGGCGGGGGTATCCCCTGGGACACCCGACAGATGTTTTTC
few	NA	TRDV2	TRDJ3	CACDSLEALSSRDTRQMFF	TGTGCCTGTGACAGCTTAGAGGCCTTAAGCTCCCGAGACACCCGACAGATGTTTTTC
NA	NA	TRDV2	TRDJ1	CACGRRDLGDKLIF	TGTGCCTGTGGTCGGAGGGACCTAGGCGATAAACTCATCTTT
NA	TRDD2	TRDV1	TRDJ1	CALGEPPSYVRRDTDKLIF	TGTGCTCTTGGGGAACCGCCTTCCTACGTCCGAAGAGACACCGATAAACTCATCTTT
NA	TRDD3	TRDV1	TRDJ1	CALGELGRLLQVLGGEGYTDKLIF	TGTGCTCTTGGGGAACTAGGTCGCCTGCTTCAGGTGCTGGGGGGGGAAGGATACACCGATAAACTCATCTTT
NA	TRDD3	TRDV2	TRDJ3	CATVSGGYAWDTRQMFF	TGTGCCACCGTGTCTGGGGGATACGCCTGGGACACCCGACAGATGTTTTTC
large	TRDD2	TRDV2	TRDJ1	CACDTPSYLARDNRYTDKLIF	TGTGCCTGTGACACCCCTTCCTACTTGGCACGGGATAATCGGTACACCGATAAACTCATCTTT
few	NA	TRDV1	TRDJ1	CALGEHQKGGSDKLIF	TGTGCTCTTGGGGAACACCAAAAAGGAGGGTCCGATAAACTCATCTTT
large	TRDD3	TRDV2	TRDJ1	CACDTVPMGDTRNTDKLIF	TGTGCCTGTGACACCGTTCCGATGGGGGATACGCGGAACACCGATAAACTCATCTTT
NA	TRDD3	TRDV2	TRDJ2	CASLGATFTAQLFF	TGTGCTTCACTGGGGGCTACCTTCACAGCACAACTCTTCTTT